These T cell receptor beta chains were read from a single sample in a study of CD8+ T cells in alopecia areata. This table comes from immunoSEQ multiplex PCR, and its TCRdb copy is limited to in-frame clones, with some not included. Here the sample spans 150,000 to 200,000 clones, around three fifths being singletons. The sample was CD4+ T cells sorted from blood, taken at week 24, from a patient treated with tofacitinib. These receptors came from a human donor with alopecia areata. Each CDR3 is given with its conserved first and last residue. Each record gives: V gene, clone size, J gene, D gene, CDR3 DNA, CDR3 protein. D genes are given only for firm matches. Clone size is not always given. Where it is, it says once, few, many or a class for expanded clones.

>TRBV2|few|TRBJ2-7|TRBD2
TGTGCCAGCAGTGATGGGAGGGCCGCCGAGCAGTACTTC
CASSDGRAAEQYF
>TRBV7-9|.|TRBJ1-2|.
TGTGCCAGCAGCTTAGCAGTTGGGGGCTCGACGCGGGGCTACACCTTC
CASSLAVGGSTRGYTF
>TRBV30|once|TRBJ2-2|.
TGTGCCTGGAGTTCTGGGGTCGTTACCGGGGAGCTGTTTTTT
CAWSSGVVTGELFF
>TRBV29-1|.|TRBJ2-7|.
TGCAGCGTCCTACTGGTTAGCTCCTACGAGCAGTACTTC
CSVLLVSSYEQYF
>TRBV30|.|TRBJ1-6|.
TGTGCCTGGAGCGGGGGGAATTCACCCCTCCACTTT
CAWSGGNSPLHF
>TRBV20-1|few|TRBJ2-5|.
TGCAGTGCTAGAGCATTGGAGACCCAGTACTTC
CSARALETQYF
>TRBV29-1|few|TRBJ1-1|.
TGCAGCGTTGTGGAACAGACGAACACTGAAGCTTTCTTT
CSVVEQTNTEAFF
>TRBV29-1|.|TRBJ2-2|.
TGCAGCGGAACGACAGGCGGGCCCTCGGGGACCTACACCGGGGAGCTGTTTTTT
CSGTTGGPSGTYTGELFF
>TRBV2|.|TRBJ2-2|TRBD2
TGTGCCAGCAATGATTTCGTGAGCGGGGGGACCGGGGAGCTGTTTTTT
CASNDFVSGGTGELFF
>TRBV18|.|TRBJ2-6|TRBD2
TGTGCCAGCTCACCGACCGGGGGGGCTGGGGCCAACGTCCTGACTTTC
CASSPTGGAGANVLTF
>TRBV5-1|few|TRBJ2-1|.
TGCGCCAGCAGCTTGTACAATGAGCAGTTCTTC
CASSLYNEQFF
>TRBV7-8|few|TRBJ2-1|TRBD2
TGTGCCAGCAGCTTAGAGGGACTAGCAATCCATGAGCAGTTCTTC
CASSLEGLAIHEQFF
>TRBV6-5|few|TRBJ1-2|.
TGTGCCAGCAGCCCGGCCCCAGGGTGGGCTACTGGCTACACCTTC
CASSPAPGWATGYTF
>TRBV19|.|TRBJ2-2|.
TGTGCCAGTAGTATCTTGGGGAGAAACACCGGGGAGCTGTTTTTT
CASSILGRNTGELFF
>TRBV9|.|TRBJ2-5|TRBD2
TGTGCCAGCAGCGTATCGAGCGGGGAAGAGACCCAGTACTTC
CASSVSSGEETQYF
>TRBV11-2|.|TRBJ2-2|TRBD1
TGTGCCAGCAGCCGACAGGGACCCACCGGGGAGCTGTTTTTT
CASSRQGPTGELFF
>TRBV7-2|.|TRBJ1-6|TRBD1
TGTGCCAGCAGCTCTGGAGGAGGACAGGACCAATTCTCACCCCTCCACTTT
CASSSGGGQDQFSPLHF
>TRBV2|.|TRBJ2-1|.
TGTGCCAGCAGTGAAAATGGTCGGAGCTCCTACAATGAGCAGTTCTTC
CASSENGRSSYNEQFF
>TRBV30|.|TRBJ1-1|.
TGTGCCTGGAGTGTCCACGTTGGGGTGAACACTGAAGCTTTCTTT
CAWSVHVGVNTEAFF
>TRBV6-6|.|TRBJ2-1|.
TGTGCCAGCAGTCCTTATTACAATGAGCAGTTCTTC
CASSPYYNEQFF